This TCR beta chain was documented in a study of blood T cell repertoires in COVID-19 (dated by TCRdb to about 2020). With respect to the entire study: Collaborator samples came from the United States, Italy and Spain and covered acute and convalescent phases of COVID-19. The prospective study material was composed of cDNA or gDNA derived from T cells, B-cell-depleted T cells, or PBMCs. Where available, HLA class I and class II types were obtained from metadata supplied by the sample provider rather than from assay-based typing. The repertoires were released in a freely available public database meant as a resource for research on the immune response to SARS-CoV-2. Samples were obtained from the ongoing ImmuneRACE study (first 160 participants) and from over a thousand subjects provided by 6 global collaborators. The dataset comprised deeply sampled blood TCRbeta repertoires from subjects exposed to, actively infected with, or recovered from COVID-19. Sample metadata almost always included a de-identified subject ID, COVID-19 status, age in years and sex. The study at large found these results: The quantity of clinical and demographic metadata differed by source and by participant and was supplied without curation.

The immunoSEQ Assay, a bias-controlled multiplex PCR, was used to amplify TCRbeta CDR3 regions from genomic DNA. The authors processed their data as follows. The number of nucleated cells in each sample was estimated from the amplification of reference gene primers within the assay. Sequence reads were collapsed and filtered to measure the absolute abundance of every unique TCRbeta CDR3 rearrangement. For each sample, productive Simpson clonality was calculated as the square root of Simpson's diversity index across productive rearrangements. TCRdb retrieved this table from immuneACCESS and kept in-frame rearrangements only. Not all clones are present; in checked studies, unresolved V genes account for under half, and no reason is known for the remainder. Clonal size and the V and J genes are those of that table, whereas D and trimming came from the DNA. In all, the sample holds about 350,000 clones, and roughly nine tenths of those were seen once. The ten largest clones represent more than 1% of the sample.

The junction shows trimming of 3 bases on V and 0 bases on J, and the gene matches do not reach 6 bases of it. From its cysteine to its phenylalanine, the CDR3 spans 16 amino acids. The kept DNA is CDR3 alone, 48 bases in frame from the first base. In the germline V gene (reference sequence), CDR1 corresponds to LNHDA and CDR2 to SQIVND. Enrolling through a virtual design, the prospective study's participants ranged in age from roughly 18 to 95 years and lived across roughly 23 United States geographic areas. In the prospective study, cohorts were assigned on the basis of participant-reported clinical history obtained from a screening survey and a study questionnaire. ImmuneRACE Cohort 3 recovered participants were defined by two consecutive negative NP/OP PCR tests, healthcare professional clearance, or symptom resolution. In the prospective study, whole blood, serum and a nasopharyngeal or oropharyngeal swab were collected from each participant by mobile phlebotomists. Additional blood draws and questionnaires over an approximately two-month period could optionally be provided by prospective study participants. Before DNA extraction, prospective study blood samples were shipped either frozen or at room temperature.

Worth noting for this clone: There is no known antigen for this receptor. No base quality information exists; no much larger clone differs at one position. The sample carries other DNA sequences with the same CDR3.

Recombination connected TRBV19 to TRBJ1-1, with TRBD1 matching 8 junction bases. This sequence was found in a woman in her twenties or thirties who had recovered from COVID-19. The sample taken for sequencing was PBMCs or T cells enriched from blood (not recorded which). For the CDR3, the sequence is CASSIRQGPMNTEAFF. The DNA sequence is as follows: TGTGCCAGTAGTATCAGACAGGGGCCAATGAACACTGAAGCTTTCTTT.